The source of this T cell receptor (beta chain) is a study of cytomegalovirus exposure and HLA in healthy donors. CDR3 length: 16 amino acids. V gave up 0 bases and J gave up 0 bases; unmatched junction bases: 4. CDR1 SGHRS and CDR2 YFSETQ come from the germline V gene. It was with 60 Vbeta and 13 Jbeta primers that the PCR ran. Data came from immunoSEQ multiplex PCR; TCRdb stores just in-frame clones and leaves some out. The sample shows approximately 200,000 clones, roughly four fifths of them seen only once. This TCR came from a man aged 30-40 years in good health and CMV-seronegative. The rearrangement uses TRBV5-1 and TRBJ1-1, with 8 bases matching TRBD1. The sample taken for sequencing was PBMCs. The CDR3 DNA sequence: TGCGCCAGCAGCTTGGGGTGGACAGGGATGAACACTGAAGCTTTCTTT. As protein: CASSLGWTGMNTEAFF.